This T cell receptor beta chain appears in the sequencing data of a study of technical replicates of blood from several donors. After removal of 1 base from V and 7 bases from J, the junction contained 8 bases not matched to a gene. This CDR3 has 15 residues. CDR1 and CDR2 (germline): SGHRS, YFSETQ. Sequencing was performed with immunoSEQ multiplex PCR; in TCRdb, only in-frame clones are kept and a portion is missing. Of more than 65,000 clones listed, around 94% are singletons. The chain combines TRBV5-1 with TRBJ2-1, with 7 bases aligning to TRBD1. This TCR was recovered from a human donor in good health. Source material: T cells isolated from PBMCs. CDR3 loop: CASSLSRQGTNEQFF. CDR3 nucleotide sequence: TGCGCCAGCAGCTTGAGCCGACAGGGAACTAATGAGCAGTTCTTC.